This T cell receptor beta chain came from a study of OX40 agonist ivuxolimab in advanced cancers. Study findings and constraints: Both blood CD4+ and CD8+ T cells showed clonal growth by week 6 at 0.1 to 3.0 mg/kg.

CDR3 length equals 16 residues. After removal of 4 bases from V and 6 bases from J, the junction contained 14 bases not matched to a gene. The germline V gene encodes CDR1 SGDLS and CDR2 YYNGEE. Produced via immunoSEQ multiplex PCR; TCRdb's table is partial and in-frame only. The repertoire has about 46,000 clones, about nine tenths of them found once; the top ten carry roughly 50%. Concerning this clone: Antigen specificity is unknown.

The sequence derives from an adult with an advanced solid tumor such as melanoma, head and neck, liver or kidney cancer. This chain uses TRBV9 with TRBJ2-7; 9 nucleotides match TRBD2. The sample in question was CD4+ or CD8+ T cells sorted from blood, obtained in a trial of the OX40 agonist ivuxolimab. This chain's CDR3 is CASSPYSGSASVEQYF. The CDR3 DNA reads TGTGCCAGCAGCCCTTATAGCGGGAGCGCGTCAGTCGAGCAGTACTTC.